This record concerns one T cell receptor (beta chain) sequence. This entry is derived from a study of blood T cell repertoires in COVID-19. Looking at the study overall: Sites in the United States, Italy and Spain provided acute and convalescent COVID-19 samples.

The cohort comprised adults aged roughly 18 to 95 years residing in about two dozen US areas. Participant-given clinical history determined each cohort assignment. The CDR3 consists of 15 residues. Germline V gene lookup returns CDR1 SNHLY and CDR2 FYNNEI. V dropped 9 bases and J dropped 0 bases, with 16 bases sitting between them. Authors' data handling: How many nucleated cells were present was estimated from reference gene primer amplification. Profiled with immunoSEQ multiplex PCR; TCRdb holds only in-frame clones, not every one. Clone size and the V and J calls come from that table; the DNA yielded D and trimming. The profile shows a few hundred thousand clones, 65% to 90% of them singletons.

The clonotype originates from a woman aged 40 to 50 with acute COVID-19. The sequenced material came from PBMCs or T cells enriched from blood (not recorded which). The V call is TRBV2, the J call TRBJ2-3, with unresolved D. CDR3: CASARRVLSTDTQYF. Written as DNA, the CDR3 is TGTGCCAGTGCTCGCCGGGTGTTGAGCACAGATACGCAGTATTTT.